What follows describes a single T cell receptor beta chain. Antigen specificity is unknown. This entry is derived from a study of T cell repertoires in cytomegalovirus infection. TCRdb re-analysed the reads in MiXCR, keeping a single row per CDR3 protein. The profile shows some 500,000 distinct CDR3 sequences, over 35% of them singletons. Unmatched junction bases numbered 4, after V lost 4 bases and J lost 1 base. The CDR3 totals 15 residues. Germline-derived CDR1 and CDR2 are SGHAT and FQNNGV. The origin of this receptor is a human donor in good health (CMV status not recorded). Some clones in this sample may be carry-over from other donors' samples. This chain links TRBV11-2 with TRBJ2-1, with TRBD1 matching 7 bases. The material was cultured PBMCs, obtained from culture after CMV antigen stimulation. The CDR3 DNA reads TGTGCCAGCAGCTCGACAGGGCTGTCCTACAATGAGCAGTTCTTC. Its translation: CASSSTGLSYNEQFF.